These T cell receptor beta chains were read from a single sample in a study of shared clonotypes between healthy human individuals. The data were produced by immunoSEQ multiplex PCR, yet TCRdb's version contains in-frame clones alone and is incomplete. This table has millions of clones, more than 85% appearing once. The sequenced material came from naive CD4+ T cells from PBMCs. These receptors all come from a man in his late teens or twenties in good health. Some clones in this sample may be carry-over from other donors' samples. CDR3s include the opening cysteine and the closing phenylalanine or tryptophan. D genes are given only for firm matches. Size tells how often a clone was seen (once, few, many) or the class of an expanded clone, and some rows leave it out.

DNA	CDR3	V	J	size	D
TGCAGTGCATCTGACAGGGCTGAAGCTTTCTTT	CSASDRAEAFF	TRBV20-1	TRBJ1-1	.	TRBD1
TGTGCCAGCAGCCAGAGACTAGCGGGAGGGTCCTCCTCCTTCAATGAGCAGTTCTTC	CASSQRLAGGSSSFNEQFF	TRBV7-9	TRBJ2-1	.	TRBD2
TGTGCCAGCAGTGCGGACGGACACAATCAGCCCCAGCATTTT	CASSADGHNQPQHF	TRBV6-5	TRBJ1-5	.	.
TGTGCCAGCACCTTGGACCGCTACGGAGGGGGAGAGACCCAGTACTTC	CASTLDRYGGGETQYF	TRBV5-4	TRBJ2-5	.	.
TGTGCCAGCCCCGCGGAAGGCAGAACACTTGAAGCTTTCTTT	CASPAEGRTLEAFF	TRBV5-4	TRBJ1-1	.	.
TGTGCCAGCAGCGTAGATCAGTTCTCCTACGAGCAGTACTTC	CASSVDQFSYEQYF	TRBV9	TRBJ2-7	once	.
TGCGCCAGCAGCTTGATGACAGACTATGGCTACACCTTC	CASSLMTDYGYTF	TRBV5-1	TRBJ1-2	once	.
TGTGCCAGCAGCTTAGTCAACAGGGGGAACACTGAAGCTTTCTTT	CASSLVNRGNTEAFF	TRBV11-2	TRBJ1-1	.	TRBD1
TGTGCCTGGAGTGTACGAGGGACTAGCCCGGGGGGCGGAGAGCAGTTCTTC	CAWSVRGTSPGGGEQFF	TRBV30	TRBJ2-1	.	TRBD2
TGCGCCAGCAGCTTGGGGGGAGCAGATACGCAGTATTTT	CASSLGGADTQYF	TRBV5-1	TRBJ2-3	.	.
TGCGCCAGCAGCTTCGGGTCCGCCTCCTACAATGAGCAGTTCTTC	CASSFGSASYNEQFF	TRBV5-1	TRBJ2-1	.	.
TGTGCCAGCAGGGGGCCAGGGACTAGATACGAGCAGTACTTC	CASRGPGTRYEQYF	TRBV2	TRBJ2-7	.	TRBD2
TGTGCCAGCAGCTTCGTGACTAGCGCCTCCTACGAGCAGTACTTC	CASSFVTSASYEQYF	TRBV7-8	TRBJ2-7	.	TRBD2
TGTGCCAGCAATTTAGGGACAGGTCAAGAGACCCAGTACTTC	CASNLGTGQETQYF	TRBV2	TRBJ2-5	.	TRBD1
TGTGCCAGCAGCTTGTCCCCAACAGGGTCCAATGAGCAGTTCTTC	CASSLSPTGSNEQFF	TRBV7-3	TRBJ2-1	.	.
TGTGCCAGTAGGGAGGCCCCGATGGGAAACACCATATATTTT	CASREAPMGNTIYF	TRBV19	TRBJ1-3	.	.
TGTGCCAGCAGCGCTCTAGCGGGATCCTACAATGAGCAGTTCTTC	CASSALAGSYNEQFF	TRBV9	TRBJ2-1	.	TRBD2
TGTGCCAGCAGTTACTTTTCGACGTCACGACAAGAGACCCAGTACTTC	CASSYFSTSRQETQYF	TRBV6-5	TRBJ2-5	.	.
TGCAGCGTGGGGGGGCGGCTAGCTTTAGATACGCAGTATTTT	CSVGGRLALDTQYF	TRBV29-1	TRBJ2-3	once	.
TGTGCCAGCAGCTTAGGGATAAGCGGGAGGTCTGGAGATACGCAGTATTTT	CASSLGISGRSGDTQYF	TRBV7-3	TRBJ2-3	once	TRBD2
TGTGCCAGCAGCGTAGTCGGGACAGCCTTCCAAGAGACCCAGTACTTC	CASSVVGTAFQETQYF	TRBV9	TRBJ2-5	.	TRBD1
TGTGCCAGCAGCTACCACACAGATACGCAGTATTTT	CASSYHTDTQYF	TRBV28	TRBJ2-3	.	.
TGCGCCAGCAGTTTAGACATTTACTACAATGAGCAGTTCTTC	CASSLDIYYNEQFF	TRBV10-2	TRBJ2-1	.	.
TGTGCCAGCAGTGACCCAGGGGGGACGGAAGAGACCCAGTACTTC	CASSDPGGTEETQYF	TRBV25-1	TRBJ2-5	.	.
TGTGCCAGTAGTATAAGGGGGACCGGGGAGCTGTTTTTT	CASSIRGTGELFF	TRBV19	TRBJ2-2	.	.
TGTGCCAGCAGTTACAACCGCGGATCCGAGCAGTACTTC	CASSYNRGSEQYF	TRBV6-5	TRBJ2-7	.	.
TGTGCCAGTAGTCAGTCCCCTAGCGGGGAGTACAATGAGCAGTTCTTC	CASSQSPSGEYNEQFF	TRBV19	TRBJ2-1	.	TRBD2
TGTGCCTGGAGGACGGAACCGGACAGGGTATCATACGAGCAGTACTTC	CAWRTEPDRVSYEQYF	TRBV30	TRBJ2-7	.	TRBD1
TGTGCCAGCAACCATGGAGTCCGGGAGACCCAGTACTTC	CASNHGVRETQYF	TRBV6-6	TRBJ2-5	.	.
TGTGCCAGCAGCCAGGGGCGGGGGGGCCGAGGCACTGAAGCTTTCTTT	CASSQGRGGRGTEAFF	TRBV4-2	TRBJ1-1	.	.
TGCGCCAGCAGCGAGGGACAGGGATTTGATGGCTACACCTTC	CASSEGQGFDGYTF	TRBV5-1	TRBJ1-2	once	TRBD1
TGTGCCAGCAGCGGCCAGGGGTACGCAGACGAGCAGTACTTC	CASSGQGYADEQYF	TRBV5-4	TRBJ2-7	.	.
TGCGCCAGCAGCTTGATGTTTAGCGGGACTTCCTACAATGAGCAGTTCTTC	CASSLMFSGTSYNEQFF	TRBV5-1	TRBJ2-1	.	TRBD2
TGTGCGGGGGGGAACAGGGAACCGTTCAATCAGCCCCAGCATTTT	CAGGNREPFNQPQHF	TRBV6-1	TRBJ1-5	.	.
TGTGCCAGCAGCTTTGGGCGGGGCAGGGCCGTTTATAATGAGCAGTTCTTC	CASSFGRGRAVYNEQFF	TRBV7-9	TRBJ2-1	.	.
TGTGCCAGCAGCAGCCCCCTCGGTTACGGCGGGATCTCCTACGAGCAGTACTTC	CASSSPLGYGGISYEQYF	TRBV28	TRBJ2-7	once	.
TGTGCCAGCAGTTTTAGGCCCGACGGGGTTAATGAAAAACTGTTTTTT	CASSFRPDGVNEKLFF	TRBV27	TRBJ1-4	.	.
TGTGCCAGCAGCTTCCATTCGGGGGGGGAGCTGTTTTTT	CASSFHSGGELFF	TRBV11-2	TRBJ2-2	.	.
TGTGCCAGCTCACCCCAGCAAGCCCGCAATCAGCCCCAGCATTTT	CASSPQQARNQPQHF	TRBV18	TRBJ1-5	.	.
TGTGCCAGCAGCTTAGAGGGGTCTGGAAACACCATATATTTT	CASSLEGSGNTIYF	TRBV7-9	TRBJ1-3	.	.
TGCGCCAGCAGCCCCCTTGGGCGCCTCTCCACAGATACGCAGTATTTT	CASSPLGRLSTDTQYF	TRBV4-3	TRBJ2-3	once	.
TGTGCCAGCAGCGTAGACGTACAAGAGACCCAGTACTTC	CASSVDVQETQYF	TRBV9	TRBJ2-5	.	.
TGTGCCAGCAGCTTAGTGGGCGGGAGTATCTATGAGCAGTTCTTC	CASSLVGGSIYEQFF	TRBV7-9	TRBJ2-1	.	TRBD2
TGTGCCAGCACTCGCTTGCGAGGCACCGGGGAGCTGTTTTTT	CASTRLRGTGELFF	TRBV2	TRBJ2-2	once	.
TGTGCCAGCAGCTTGGACTCCAGCTCCTACAATGAGCAGTTCTTC	CASSLDSSSYNEQFF	TRBV5-4	TRBJ2-1	.	.
TGTGCCAGCAGCGATGTATGGGACAGGGGGCTTGGTATGGACACCGGGGAGCTGTTTTTT	CASSDVWDRGLGMDTGELFF	TRBV27	TRBJ2-2	.	TRBD1
TGTGCCAGCAGCTTAGCGGGAGGAACAGATACGCAGTATTTT	CASSLAGGTDTQYF	TRBV11-3	TRBJ2-3	.	TRBD2